A single sample gave rise to the 13 T cell receptor beta chains below, sequenced in a study of OX40 agonist ivuxolimab in advanced cancers. The protocol was immunoSEQ multiplex PCR, while the TCRdb copy is restricted to in-frame clones and leaves out a portion. The sample has roughly 56,000 clones, roughly four fifths seen once; the top ten hold about 3.9%. Source: CD4+ or CD8+ T cells sorted from blood, taken in a trial of the OX40 agonist ivuxolimab. These receptors all come from an adult with an advanced solid tumor such as melanoma, head and neck, liver or kidney cancer.

The J gene is TRBJ1-5, the V gene TRBV28; the D is unclear. V gave up 8 bases and J gave up 1 base, with 12 bases separating them. This CDR3 has 14 amino acids. The germline CDR1 and CDR2 sequences are MDHEN and SYDVKM. CDR3 sequence reads: CASRTPGSNQPQHF. The CDR3 nucleotides are TGTGCCAGCCGAACGCCGGGAAGCAATCAGCCCCAGCATTTT.

This chain connects TRBV9 to TRBJ2-7, with 7 bases matching TRBD1. There are 12 residues in the CDR3. Germline V gives CDR1 SGDLS, CDR2 YYNGEE. The J segment lost 3 bases and the V segment lost 4 bases, leaving 1 base of the junction unmatched. In DNA form, the CDR3 reads TGTGCCAGCAGCTCAGGGGGCTACGAGCAGTACTTC. This gives the protein CASSSGGYEQYF.

The rearrangement uses TRBV30 and TRBJ2-1; TRBD1 aligns across 10 bases. V trimming: 8 bases; J trimming: 5 bases; junction bases outside the gene matches: 15. CDR3 length equals 16 residues. In germline, CDR1 is GTSNPN, CDR2 SVGIG (reference sequence). CDR3 sequence: CAHVPGQGLIHNEQFF. The CDR3 nucleotides read TGTGCCCACGTCCCGGGACAGGGGCTGATACACAATGAGCAGTTCTTC.

V usage is TRBV19 and J usage is TRBJ2-5; tentatively, D is TRBD1 (6 bases). With the DNA end fitting TRBJ2-7 better, the J assignment may be wrong. This CDR3 spans 13 amino acids. Per germline, CDR1 LNHDA and CDR2 SQIVND (reference sequence). In nucleotides, the CDR3 is TGTGCCAGTAGTTCAACAGGGTTCTCCGAGCAGTACTTC. Its translation: CASSSTGFSEQYF.

A few counts support this clone. Its ends do not fully match the called genes, so a read error is possible. The chain links TRBV7-7 to TRBJ2-3; D is ambiguous. The germline V gene has CDR1 SSHAT and CDR2 FNYEAQ (reference sequence). The CDR3 runs to 13 residues. The CDR3 sequence is CASSLAELDTQYF. CDR3 DNA sequence: TGTGCTAGCAGCTTAGCAGAACTAGATACGCAGTATTTT.

The chain couples TRBV9 to TRBJ2-7; 10 positions match TRBD1. The CDR3 extends over 15 amino acids. Germline trimming cut 0 bases from V and 7 bases from J; bases unmatched to any gene: 7. Per germline, CDR1 SGDLS and CDR2 YYNGEE. CDR3 amino acids: CASSVVGTGVEEQYF. In DNA, the CDR3 is TGTGCCAGCAGCGTAGTAGGGACAGGGGTGGAGGAGCAGTACTTC.

This clone was observed once. This sequence joins TRBV4-2 and TRBJ2-7; no definite D call. The CDR3 sequence is 15 residues long. The germline V gene encodes CDR1 LGHNA and CDR2 YNFKEQ. V lost 1 base and J lost 8, with 18 bases in between. The chain's CDR3 is CASSQGPPDVGKQYF. Written as DNA, the CDR3 is TGTGCCAGCAGCCAAGGTCCCCCCGACGTTGGCAAGCAGTACTTC.

The V gene is TRBV5-6, the J gene TRBJ1-5; D is perhaps TRBD1 (5 bases). CDR3 length: 14 amino acids. Germline lookup yields CDR1 SGHDT and CDR2 YYEEEE. Between the trimmed V and J ends, which lost 3 bases and 5 bases, there was a span of 12 bases. The CDR3 loop reads CASSSGRDYQPQHF. The CDR3 region has the DNA TGTGCCAGCAGCTCGGGACGGGATTATCAGCCCCAGCATTTT.

This chain connects TRBV7-2 to TRBJ2-3, with D perhaps TRBD2 (6 bases). CDR3 length: 15 residues. The V end lost 3 bases, the J end lost 5 bases, and 15 bases lay between the germline ends. The germline V gene encodes CDR1 SGHTA and CDR2 FQGNSA. CDR3 protein: CASSFYLQGGDTQYF. The CDR3 DNA sequence: TGTGCCAGCAGCTTTTACTTGCAGGGAGGAGATACGCAGTATTTT.

The V and J genes are TRBV7-9 and TRBJ2-1; 10 bases match TRBD2. The trim removed 5 bases at V and 7 bases at J, leaving 8 bases unmatched. CDR1 and CDR2 from the germline V gene are SEHNR and FQNEAQ (reference sequence). This CDR3 comprises 15 residues. The chain's CDR3 is CASSKELAGVNEQFF. The CDR3 bases are TGTGCCAGCAGCAAGGAGCTAGCGGGGGTGAATGAGCAGTTCTTC.

This chain uses TRBV7-9 with TRBJ1-5; D is possibly TRBD1 (5 bases). There are 14 residues in the CDR3. CDR1 and CDR2 from the germline V gene are SEHNR and FQNEAQ (reference sequence). V was pared by 5 bases and J by 2 bases, with 10 bases between. The CDR3 region has the DNA TGTGCCAGCAGCCTCCAGGGTGGCAATCAGCCCCAGCATTTT. Protein sequence: CASSLQGGNQPQHF.

The chain has TRBV9 and TRBJ2-3, with D maybe TRBD2 (7 bases). The CDR3 is made up of 17 amino acids. The V end was cut by 0 bases, the J end by 2 bases, with 16 bases between. Looked up from germline, CDR1 is SGDLS and CDR2 is YYNGEE. CDR3 residues: CASSVVSAGAHTDTQYF. The DNA of the CDR3 is TGTGCCAGCAGCGTAGTGTCGGCGGGGGCCCACACAGATACGCAGTATTTT.

This chain connects TRBV6-1 to TRBJ1-3; 7 bases line up with TRBD1. V lost 1 base to trimming and J lost 8 bases; unmatched junction nucleotides: 8. CDR1 and CDR2 (germline): MNHNS, SASEGT. The length of the CDR3 is 15 residues. The CDR3 nucleotides are TGTGCCAGCAGTGAAGGGTGGGACAGAAGGGACACCATATATTTT. It codes for CASSEGWDRRDTIYF.